This note documents a single T cell receptor beta chain sequence. Its antigen is unidentified. The sample belongs to a study of response to subunit inactivated influenza vaccine. Whole-study results and caveats: Each seasonal influenza vaccination, the authors suggested, recruits few new T cells.

Each CDR3 protein is one row after TCRdb ran MiXCR on the RT-PCR reads. The profile shows 250,000 to 350,000 distinct CDR3 sequences, 20% to 25% of them singletons. The CDR3 runs 14 residues. Germline V gene data show CDR1 as DFQATT and CDR2 as SNEGSKA (reference sequence). Deletions cut 0 bases from V and 4 bases from J, with 11 bases between. The V and J genes are TRBV20-1 and TRBJ2-3; D ambiguous. This sequence originates from a man between 50 and 69 years old who received an inactivated influenza vaccine. Sequenced material: PBMCs from blood, taken 21 months after vaccination. This chain's CDR3 is CSARDPGASDTQYF. CDR3 DNA sequence: TGCAGTGCTAGAGATCCAGGAGCGTCAGATACGCAGTATTTT.